The 2 T cell receptor beta chains below come from one sample, sequenced in a study of radiotherapy plus CTLA-4 blockade in lung cancer. The protocol was immunoSEQ multiplex PCR, while the TCRdb copy is restricted to in-frame clones and leaves out a portion. The sample contains tens of thousands of clones, 75% to 80% of which appear only once. Material: peripheral blood, obtained from a patient treated with radiotherapy plus ipilimumab. The receptors were gathered from a human donor with non-small cell lung cancer whose response to radiotherapy plus ipilimumab could not be evaluated.

The CDR3 DNA reads TGTGCCAGCAGCCAGCCAAGGGGGGGGCGGTTCTTT. Translation: CASSQPRGGRFF. The V and J genes are TRBV14 and TRBJ1-1; D possibly corresponds to TRBD1 (6 bases). V dropped 3 bases and J dropped 14 bases, with 16 bases sitting between them. CDR3 length: 12 residues. Germline V gene sequence: CDR1 SGHDN, CDR2 FVKESK.

V gene TRBV27 combines with J gene TRBJ1-6; TRBD1 matches 7 bases. Unmatched junction bases numbered 8, after V lost 8 bases and J lost 4 bases. The CDR3 has 15 amino acids. The germline V gene has CDR1 MNHEY and CDR2 SMNVEV (reference sequence). CDR3 nucleotide sequence: TGTGCCAGCGCCCTGGACAGGAGTTATAATTCACCCCTCCACTTT. Translation gives CASALDRSYNSPLHF.